Below are 23 T cell receptor beta chains sequenced from a single sample in a study of T-cell reconstitution after alpha-beta-depleted transplantation in children. TCRbeta library preparation incorporated unique molecular identifiers. In TCRdb, the PCR reads were re-called with MiXCR into one record per CDR3 protein. The sample has about 980,000 distinct CDR3 sequences; 25% to 30% are singletons. This sample comprised PBMCs, mostly from graft donor cells, obtained 360 days after TCRalphabeta/CD19-depleted stem cell transplant. These receptors were collected from a boy younger than two who had a stem cell transplant for SCID, so the T cells may come from the graft donor.

V is TRBV6-1 and J is TRBJ2-3, with D tentatively TRBD2 (6 bases). The germline V gene encodes CDR1 MNHNS and CDR2 SASEGT. Trimming shortened V by 0 bases and J by 4 bases, and 14 bases separated the two germline ends. The CDR3 sequence is 16 residues long. Written as DNA, the CDR3 is TGTGCCAGCAGTGAAGCTTGGGACTCCCGGGCAGATACGCAGTATTTT. It is translated as CASSEAWDSRADTQYF.

This sequence joins TRBV13 and TRBJ2-7; D might be TRBD1 (6 bases). Germline loops: CDR1 PRHDT, CDR2 FYEKMQ (reference sequence). V was shortened by 4 bases and J by 5 bases, with 15 bases between the two germline ends. This CDR3 spans 14 amino acids. CDR3 bases: TGTGCCAGCAGCTCACCCCTCAGGGGACACGAGCAGTACTTC. Its protein is CASSSPLRGHEQYF.

The V gene is TRBV20-1, the J gene TRBJ2-7; possible D gene TRBD1, 6 bases. The CDR3 contains 12 residues. Germline CDR1 reads DFQATT; CDR2 reads SNEGSKA (reference sequence). V lost 6 bases and J lost 0, with 9 bases in between. Here the CDR3 DNA reads TGCAGTGCCCGGGACACCTCCTACGAGCAGTACTTC. Its translation is CSARDTSYEQYF.

V is TRBV20-1 and J is TRBJ2-7, with D tentatively TRBD1 (5 bases). This CDR3 has 14 amino acids. Trimming removed 0 bases from V and 4 bases from J, with 13 bases in between. Germline values: CDR1 DFQATT, CDR2 SNEGSKA (reference sequence). Written as DNA, the CDR3 is TGCAGTGCTAGAGACCCCTGGGGCCTTTACGAGCAGTACTTC. Amino acid sequence: CSARDPWGLYEQYF.

This clonotype has a handful of counts. This chain uses TRBV29-1 with TRBJ2-5, with D unresolved. Germline assignment: CDR1 SQVTM and CDR2 ANQGSEA. The V end lost 5 bases, the J end lost 7 bases, and 11 bases lay between the germline ends. This CDR3 is built from 11 residues. The CDR3 loop reads CSVSEVRTQYF. As DNA, the CDR3 is TGCAGCGTTAGTGAGGTGCGGACCCAGTACTTC.

In this sample, this clonotype turned up a few times. J is TRBJ1-2 and V is TRBV7-2, with TRBD1 matching 11 bases. This CDR3 spans 14 amino acids. V lost 5 bases, J lost 5 bases, and 4 bases stayed unmatched. CDR1 and CDR2 (germline): SGHTA, FQGNSA. Here the CDR3 DNA reads TGTGCCAGCAGCCCGGACAGGGGGCGTTATGGCTACACCTTC. Amino acid sequence: CASSPDRGRYGYTF.

This chain joins TRBV20-1 and TRBJ1-6; perhaps TRBD1 as D (5 bases). Trimming left V 6 bases short and J 10 bases short, with 22 bases between. Germline V CDR1 and CDR2: DFQATT, SNEGSKA (reference sequence). The CDR3 has 15 amino acids. The CDR3 protein is CSAPKRRGNWSPLHF. The DNA of the CDR3 is TGCAGTGCCCCGAAACGACGGGGGAATTGGTCACCCCTCCACTTT.

This clonotype turned up a few times. J is TRBJ2-3 and V is TRBV12-3 or TRBV12-4; D is unresolved. The CDR3 runs 14 residues. V lost 3 bases and J lost 0, with 7 bases in between. CDR3 loop: CASSLDLSTDTQYF. The CDR3 region has the DNA TGTGCCAGCAGTTTGGACCTCAGCACAGATACGCAGTATTTT.

The table lists this clonotype with a few counts. The chain links TRBV12-3 or TRBV12-4 to TRBJ2-3, with 12 bases that match TRBD2. The trim removed 6 bases at V and 5 bases at J, leaving 9 bases unmatched. The CDR3 is made up of 16 amino acids. CDR3: CASRIRTSGTGDTQYF. The CDR3 DNA follows: TGTGCCAGCAGGATCCGGACTAGCGGGACTGGAGATACGCAGTATTTT.

This sequence joins TRBV5-1 and TRBJ2-3; D ambiguous. The V end lost 4 bases, the J end lost 1 base, and 10 bases lay between the germline ends. CDR1 is SGHRS and CDR2 is YFSETQ in the germline V gene. This CDR3 has 14 amino acids. The CDR3 DNA follows: TGCGCCAGCAGCCCATGGACCCGCACAGATACGCAGTATTTT. Amino acids: CASSPWTRTDTQYF.

The chain recombines TRBV9 with TRBJ2-3, with 7 bases aligning to TRBD2. With 4 bases clipped from V and 3 bases from J, the junction kept 11 bases outside the gene matches. The CDR3 is made up of 16 amino acids. Germline lookup yields CDR1 SGDLS and CDR2 YYNGEE. Written as DNA, the CDR3 is TGTGCCAGCAGCTTAGGGAGGGTGGGTTGGACAGATACGCAGTATTTT. Its protein is CASSLGRVGWTDTQYF. Complete variable domain (other parts from reference TRBV9 and TRBJ2-3): DSGVTQTPKHLITATGQRVTLRCSPRSGDLSVYWYQQSLDQGLQFLIQYYNGEERAKGNILERFSAQQFPDLHSELNLSSLELGDSALYFCASSLGRVGWTDTQYFGPGTRLTVL.

The chain couples TRBV27 to TRBJ1-5; 7 nucleotides match TRBD1. CDR3 size: 17 residues. V was clipped by 2 bases and J by 3 bases; unmatched bases: 10. Germline V gene data show CDR1 as MNHEY and CDR2 as SMNVEV (reference sequence). DNA of the CDR3: TGTGCCAGCAGTTTACGGGGACAGACTTTAGCCAATCAGCCCCAGCATTTT. Translated: CASSLRGQTLANQPQHF.

Only a few counts were recorded for this clonotype. The chain combines TRBV10-3 with TRBJ2-1; TRBD2 aligns across 10 bases. This CDR3 comprises 15 residues. The V and J ends lost 2 bases and 3 bases, in that order; junction bases with no gene match: 1. Germline CDR1 and CDR2: ENHRY and SYGVKD. The CDR3 sequence: CAISEGTSDYNEQFF. CDR3 sequence (DNA): TGTGCCATCAGTGAGGGGACTAGCGACTACAATGAGCAGTTCTTC.

The chain links TRBV3-1 to TRBJ1-4; tentatively, D is TRBD1 (5 bases). With 8 bases removed from V and 7 bases from J, the gap between germline ends came to 17 bases. CDR1 is LGHDT, CDR2 YNNKEL, per germline (reference sequence). The CDR3 totals 14 residues. CDR3 loop: CASRRTPRGEKLFF. Written as DNA, the CDR3 is TGTGCCAGCCGGAGGACACCGAGGGGTGAAAAACTGTTTTTT. Full variable domain (missing parts from reference TRBV3-1 and TRBJ1-4): DTAVSQTPKYLVTQMGNDKSIKCEQNLGHDTMYWYKQDSKKFLKIMFSYNNKELIINETVPNRFSPKSPDKAHLNLHINSLELGDSAVYFCASRRTPRGEKLFFGSGTQLSVL.

This clonotype showed up just a few times. This chain connects TRBV20-1 to TRBJ2-5, with 7 bases fitting TRBD2. V lost 3 bases and J lost 5; bases outside the gene matches: 6. The CDR3 has 13 amino acids. Germline loops: CDR1 DFQATT, CDR2 SNEGSKA (reference sequence). CDR3: CSASVLAVETQYF. The CDR3 DNA is TGCAGTGCTAGTGTGCTAGCGGTGGAGACCCAGTACTTC.

This clonotype was observed a few times. The rearrangement links TRBV5-1 to TRBJ2-1; D is undetermined. This CDR3 contains 15 residues. Trimming pared 4 bases from V and 2 bases from J, leaving 13 bases between. Germline V gene lookup returns CDR1 SGHRS and CDR2 YFSETQ. In nucleotides, the CDR3 is TGCGCCAGCAGCCATGACGGCGTTACCTACAATGAGCAGTTCTTC. It specifies CASSHDGVTYNEQFF.

Only a few counts were recorded for this clonotype. This chain connects TRBV20-1 to TRBJ2-1; D might be TRBD2 (5 bases). CDR1 is DFQATT, CDR2 SNEGSKA, per germline (reference sequence). The CDR3 has 11 amino acids. The CDR3 protein is CKVSGFNEQFF. The CDR3 DNA is TGCAAAGTGTCGGGGTTCAATGAGCAGTTCTTC.

The chain employs TRBV29-1 and TRBJ2-6; D remains ambiguous. Germline V gives CDR1 SQVTM, CDR2 ANQGSEA. V was trimmed by 0 bases and J by 4 bases, leaving 16 bases between them. This CDR3 region has 17 residues. Written as DNA, the CDR3 is TGCAGCGTTGAAGATCTGGCTTGGGGTCCCGGGGCCAACGTCCTGACTTTC. Its translation is CSVEDLAWGPGANVLTF.

J is TRBJ2-7 and V is TRBV20-1; 7 nucleotides agree with TRBD1. CDR1 and CDR2 (germline): DFQATT, SNEGSKA (reference sequence). Unmatched junction bases numbered 5, after V lost 1 base and J lost 2 bases. This CDR3 has 14 amino acids. The CDR3 DNA sequence: TGCAGTGCTAGAGGCACAGGGGATCCCTACGAGCAGTACTTC. Protein product: CSARGTGDPYEQYF.

This clonotype appeared a few times. The chain joins TRBV12-3 or TRBV12-4 to TRBJ1-1, with 8 bases identical to TRBD1. CDR3 length: 12 residues. Germline trimming cut 9 bases from V and 11 bases from J; bases unmatched to any gene: 11. The CDR3 spells CASGQGFVSAFF. DNA for the CDR3: TGTGCCAGTGGACAGGGATTCGTTTCGGCTTTCTTT.

The CDR3 nucleotides read TGCGCCAGCAGCCAAGCAGTGAGGGGGGAGACCCAGTACTTC. It yields the protein CASSQAVRGETQYF. V gene TRBV4-3 combines with J gene TRBJ2-5, with a weak D call TRBD1 (6 bases). The ends were cut back, 1 base at V and 5 bases at J, with 11 bases in the middle. Germline CDR1 is LGHNA and CDR2 is YSLEER. The CDR3 has 14 residues.

The chain combines TRBV9 with TRBJ2-7; TRBD1 agrees at 7 bases. CDR1 is SGDLS, CDR2 YYNGEE, per germline. This CDR3 region has 13 residues. Trimming at V came to 0 bases and at J to 5 bases, leaving 2 bases not matched to a gene. The CDR3 DNA reads TGTGCCAGCAGCGTAGACCAGGGGGACGAGCAGTACTTC. Its translation is CASSVDQGDEQYF.

This clonotype came up a few times. This chain links TRBV2 with TRBJ2-5, with TRBD2 identical over 8 bases. CDR3 size: 14 residues. After removal of 7 bases from V and 7 bases from J, the junction contained 11 bases not matched to a gene. The germline CDR1 and CDR2 sequences are SNHLY and FYNNEI. This CDR3 reads CASKSGGTIGTQYF. CDR3 nucleotide sequence: TGTGCCAGCAAGAGCGGGGGCACCATAGGGACCCAGTACTTC.